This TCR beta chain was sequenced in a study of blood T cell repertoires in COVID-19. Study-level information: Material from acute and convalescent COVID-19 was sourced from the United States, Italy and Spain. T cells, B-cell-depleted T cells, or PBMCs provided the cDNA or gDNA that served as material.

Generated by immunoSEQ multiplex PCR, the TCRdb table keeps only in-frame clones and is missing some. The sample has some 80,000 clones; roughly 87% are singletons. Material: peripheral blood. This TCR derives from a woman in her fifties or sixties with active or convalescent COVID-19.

The CDR3, as DNA: TGTGCCAGCAGTTTCGGTGAAGCTACGCAGTATTTT. Protein sequence: CASSFGEATQYF. This chain links TRBV6-5 with TRBJ2-3; D not resolved. The V and J ends lost 4 bases and 8 bases respectively, with 10 bases between them. The CDR3 runs 12 residues. Germline CDR1 MNHEY, CDR2 SVGAGI.